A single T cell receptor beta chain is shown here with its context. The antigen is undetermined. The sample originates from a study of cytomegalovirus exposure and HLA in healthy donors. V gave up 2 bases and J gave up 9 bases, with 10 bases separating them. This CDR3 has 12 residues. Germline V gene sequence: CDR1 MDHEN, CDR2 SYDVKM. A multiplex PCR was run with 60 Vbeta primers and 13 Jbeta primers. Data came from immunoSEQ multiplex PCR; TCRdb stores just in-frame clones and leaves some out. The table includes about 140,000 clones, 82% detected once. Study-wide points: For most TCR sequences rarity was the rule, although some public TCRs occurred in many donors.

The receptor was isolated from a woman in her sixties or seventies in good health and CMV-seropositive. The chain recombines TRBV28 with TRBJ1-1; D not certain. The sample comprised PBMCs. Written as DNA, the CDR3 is TGTGCCAGCAGTTTAGGGCAGCCCCAAGCTTTCTTT. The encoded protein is CASSLGQPQAFF.